This T cell receptor (beta chain) was sequenced for a study of T cell responses to AZD1222 COVID-19 vaccine. The CDR3 is made up of 16 amino acids. The V gene's germline CDR1 is ENHRY and CDR2 SYGVKD. Trimming stripped 3 bases from V and 3 bases from J, with 15 bases between. Sequencing was performed with immunoSEQ multiplex PCR; in TCRdb, only in-frame clones are kept and a portion is missing. The profile shows 120,000 or so clones, 88% of them singletons. The origin of this receptor is an adult in good health. This chain uses TRBV10-3 with TRBJ1-5, with D maybe TRBD1 (5 bases). The sample in question was peripheral blood, obtained on day 0 of AZD1222 vaccination. The CDR3: CAISESEGYANQPQHF. The CDR3 nucleotides read TGTGCCATCAGTGAATCGGAGGGGTACGCCAATCAGCCCCAGCATTTT.